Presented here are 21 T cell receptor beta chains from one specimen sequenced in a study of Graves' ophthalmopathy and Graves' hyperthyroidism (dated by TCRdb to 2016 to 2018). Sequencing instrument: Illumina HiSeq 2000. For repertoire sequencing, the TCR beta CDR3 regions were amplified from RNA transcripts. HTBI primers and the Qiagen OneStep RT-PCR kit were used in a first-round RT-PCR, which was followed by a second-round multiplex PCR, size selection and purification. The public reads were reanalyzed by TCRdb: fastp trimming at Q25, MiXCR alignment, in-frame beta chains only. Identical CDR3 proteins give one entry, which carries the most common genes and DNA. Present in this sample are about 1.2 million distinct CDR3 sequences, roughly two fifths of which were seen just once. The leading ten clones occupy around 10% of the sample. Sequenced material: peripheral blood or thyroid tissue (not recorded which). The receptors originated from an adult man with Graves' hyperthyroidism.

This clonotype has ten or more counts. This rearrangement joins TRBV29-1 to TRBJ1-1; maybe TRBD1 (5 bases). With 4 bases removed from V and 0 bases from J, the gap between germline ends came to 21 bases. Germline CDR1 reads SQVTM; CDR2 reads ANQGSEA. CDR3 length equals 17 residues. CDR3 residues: CSVVGVAGRNMNTEAFF. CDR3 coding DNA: TGCAGCGTTGTAGGGGTGGCGGGGAGAAACATGAACACTGAAGCTTTCTTT.

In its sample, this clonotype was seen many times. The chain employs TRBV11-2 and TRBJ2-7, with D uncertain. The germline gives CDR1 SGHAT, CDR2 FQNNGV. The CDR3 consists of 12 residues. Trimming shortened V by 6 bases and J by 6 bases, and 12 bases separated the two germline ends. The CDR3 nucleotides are TGTGCCAGCAGTTCGACATCTCTCGAGCAGTACTTC. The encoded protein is CASSSTSLEQYF. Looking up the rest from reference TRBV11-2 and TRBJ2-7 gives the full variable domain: EAGVAQSPRYKIIEKRQSVAFWCNPISGHATLYWYQQILGQGPKLLIQFQNNGVVDDSQLPKDRFSAERLKGVDSTLKIQPAKLEDSAVYLCASSSTSLEQYFGPGTRLTVT.

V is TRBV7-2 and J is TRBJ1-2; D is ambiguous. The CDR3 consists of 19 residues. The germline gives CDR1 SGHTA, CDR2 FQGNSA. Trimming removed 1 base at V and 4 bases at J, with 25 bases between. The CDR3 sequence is CASSLEGARAGELSYGYTF. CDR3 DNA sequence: TGTGCCAGCAGCTTAGAGGGCGCTCGGGCTGGTGAATTGAGCTATGGCTACACCTTC.

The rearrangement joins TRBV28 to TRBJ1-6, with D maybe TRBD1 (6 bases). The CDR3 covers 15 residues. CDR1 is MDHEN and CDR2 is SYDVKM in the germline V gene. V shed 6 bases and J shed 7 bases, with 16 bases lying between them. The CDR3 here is CASSPIAGDNSPLHF. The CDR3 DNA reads TGTGCCAGCAGCCCTATTGCAGGGGACAATTCACCCCTCCACTTT. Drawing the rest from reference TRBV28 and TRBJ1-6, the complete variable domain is DVKVTQSSRYLVKRTGEKVFLECVQDMDHENMFWYRQDPGLGLRLIYFSYDVKMKEKGDIPEGYSVSREKKERFSLILESASTNQTSMYLCASSPIAGDNSPLHFGNGTRLTVT.

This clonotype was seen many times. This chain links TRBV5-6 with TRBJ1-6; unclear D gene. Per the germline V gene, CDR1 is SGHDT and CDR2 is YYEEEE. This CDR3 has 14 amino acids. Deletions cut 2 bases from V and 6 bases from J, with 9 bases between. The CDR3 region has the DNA TGTGCCAGCAGCTTCAGGTCTGGTAATTCACCCCTCCACTTT. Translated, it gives CASSFRSGNSPLHF. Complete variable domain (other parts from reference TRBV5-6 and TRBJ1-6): DAGVTQSPTHLIKTRGQQVTLRCSPKSGHDTVSWYQQALGQGPQFIFQYYEEEERQRGNFPDRFSGHQFPNYSSELNVNALLLGDSALYLCASSFRSGNSPLHFGNGTRLTVT.

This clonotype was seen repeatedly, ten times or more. The CDR3 here is CASSGFAEAFF. As DNA, the CDR3 is TGTGCCAGTAGTGGTTTTGCTGAAGCTTTCTTT. The chain links TRBV19 to TRBJ1-1; no definite D call. The CDR3 is 11 residues long. In germline, CDR1 is LNHDA, CDR2 SQIVND (reference sequence). Trimming stripped 5 bases from V and 6 bases from J, with 7 bases between.

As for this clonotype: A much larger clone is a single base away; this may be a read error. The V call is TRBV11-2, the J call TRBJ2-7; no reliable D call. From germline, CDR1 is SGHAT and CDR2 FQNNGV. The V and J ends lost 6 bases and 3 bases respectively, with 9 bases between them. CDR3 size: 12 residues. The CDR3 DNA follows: TGTGCCAGCAGAAGGAGCTACTACGAGCAGTACTTC. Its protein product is CASRRSYYEQYF.

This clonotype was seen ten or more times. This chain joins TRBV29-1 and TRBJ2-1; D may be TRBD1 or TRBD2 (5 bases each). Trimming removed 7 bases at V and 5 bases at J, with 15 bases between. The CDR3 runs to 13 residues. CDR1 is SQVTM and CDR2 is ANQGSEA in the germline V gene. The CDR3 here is CSGGEGINNEQFF. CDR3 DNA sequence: TGCAGCGGGGGAGAGGGGATTAACAATGAGCAGTTCTTC.

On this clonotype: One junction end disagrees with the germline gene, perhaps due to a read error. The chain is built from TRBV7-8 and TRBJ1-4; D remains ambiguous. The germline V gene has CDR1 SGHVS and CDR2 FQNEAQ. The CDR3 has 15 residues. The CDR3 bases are TGTGCCAGCAGCTTATACGGCGCAACTAATGAGAAACTGTTTTTT. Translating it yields CASSLYGATNEKLFF.

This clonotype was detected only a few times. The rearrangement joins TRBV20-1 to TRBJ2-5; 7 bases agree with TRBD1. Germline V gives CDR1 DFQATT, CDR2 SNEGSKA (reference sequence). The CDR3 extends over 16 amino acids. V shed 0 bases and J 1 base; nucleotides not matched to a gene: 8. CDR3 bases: TGCAGTGCTAGAGATCTTCAGCGACAGGGCCAAGAGACCCAGTACTTC. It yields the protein CSARDLQRQGQETQYF.

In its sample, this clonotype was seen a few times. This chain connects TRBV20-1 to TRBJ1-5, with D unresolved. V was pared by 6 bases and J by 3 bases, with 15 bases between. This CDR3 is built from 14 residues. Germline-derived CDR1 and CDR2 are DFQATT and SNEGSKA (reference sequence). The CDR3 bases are TGCAGTGCAAAAACGACTGGAATCAATCAGCCCCAGCATTTT. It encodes CSAKTTGINQPQHF.

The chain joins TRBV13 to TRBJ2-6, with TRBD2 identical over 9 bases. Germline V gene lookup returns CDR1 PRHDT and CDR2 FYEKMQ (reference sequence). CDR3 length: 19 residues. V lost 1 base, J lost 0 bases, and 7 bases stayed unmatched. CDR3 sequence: CASSLARLAGFSGANVLTF. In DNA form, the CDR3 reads TGTGCCAGCAGCTTAGCTCGGCTAGCGGGGTTCTCTGGGGCCAACGTCCTGACTTTC.

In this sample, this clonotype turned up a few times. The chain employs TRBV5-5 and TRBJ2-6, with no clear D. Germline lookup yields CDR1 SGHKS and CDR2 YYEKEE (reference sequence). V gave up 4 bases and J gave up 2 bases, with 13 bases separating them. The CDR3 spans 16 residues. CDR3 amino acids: CASSRAVVAGANVLTF. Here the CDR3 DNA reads TGTGCCAGCAGCCGCGCGGTAGTGGCTGGGGCCAACGTCCTGACTTTC.

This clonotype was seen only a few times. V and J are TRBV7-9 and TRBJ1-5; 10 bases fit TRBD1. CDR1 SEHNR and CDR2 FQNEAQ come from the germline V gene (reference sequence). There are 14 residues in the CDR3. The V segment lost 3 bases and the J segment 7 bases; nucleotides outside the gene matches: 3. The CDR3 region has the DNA TGTGCCAGCAGCTTGACAGGGGGCGAGCAGCCCCAGCATTTT. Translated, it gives CASSLTGGEQPQHF.

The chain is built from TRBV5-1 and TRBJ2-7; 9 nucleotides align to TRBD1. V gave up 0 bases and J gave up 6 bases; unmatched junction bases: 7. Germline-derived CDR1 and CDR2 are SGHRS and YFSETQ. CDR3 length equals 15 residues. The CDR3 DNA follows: TGCGCCAGCAGCTTGGCGAGACAGGGGGGTTTCGAGCAGTACTTC. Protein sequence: CASSLARQGGFEQYF.

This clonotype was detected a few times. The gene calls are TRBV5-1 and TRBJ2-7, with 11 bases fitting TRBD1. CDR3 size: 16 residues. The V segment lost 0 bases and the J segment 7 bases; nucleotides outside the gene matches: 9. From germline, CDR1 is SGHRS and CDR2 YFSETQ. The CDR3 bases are TGCGCCAGCAGCTTGGTAGGTGGACAGGGGGCAGGGGAGCAGTACTTC. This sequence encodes CASSLVGGQGAGEQYF.

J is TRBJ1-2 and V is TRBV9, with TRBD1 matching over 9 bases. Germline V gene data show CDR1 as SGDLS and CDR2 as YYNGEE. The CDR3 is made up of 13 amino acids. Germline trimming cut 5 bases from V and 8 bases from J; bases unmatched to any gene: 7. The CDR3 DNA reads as TGTGCCAGCAGAGGACAGGGGATTATGGGCTACACCTTC. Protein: CASRGQGIMGYTF.

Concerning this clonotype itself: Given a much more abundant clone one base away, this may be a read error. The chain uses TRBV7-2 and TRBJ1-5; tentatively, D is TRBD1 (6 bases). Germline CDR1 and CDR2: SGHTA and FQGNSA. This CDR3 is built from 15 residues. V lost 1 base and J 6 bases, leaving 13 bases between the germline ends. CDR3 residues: CTSSLEGGLAQPQHF. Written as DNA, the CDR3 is TGTACCAGCAGCTTAGAGGGGGGTCTGGCTCAGCCCCAGCATTTT.

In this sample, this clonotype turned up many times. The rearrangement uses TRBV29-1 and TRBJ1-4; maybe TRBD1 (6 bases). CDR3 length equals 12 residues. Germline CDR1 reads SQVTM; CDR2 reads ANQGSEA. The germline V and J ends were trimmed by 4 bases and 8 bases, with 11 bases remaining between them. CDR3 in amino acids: CSVGRGGEKLFF. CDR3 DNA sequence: TGCAGCGTTGGCAGGGGAGGGGAAAAACTGTTTTTT.

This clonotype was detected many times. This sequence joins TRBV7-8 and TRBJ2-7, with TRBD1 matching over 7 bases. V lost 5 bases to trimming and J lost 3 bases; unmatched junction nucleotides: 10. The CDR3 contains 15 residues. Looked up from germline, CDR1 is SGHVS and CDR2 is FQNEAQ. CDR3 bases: TGTGCCAGCAGCCCAGCGACACAGGGGTACTACGAGCAGTACTTC. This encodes CASSPATQGYYEQYF.

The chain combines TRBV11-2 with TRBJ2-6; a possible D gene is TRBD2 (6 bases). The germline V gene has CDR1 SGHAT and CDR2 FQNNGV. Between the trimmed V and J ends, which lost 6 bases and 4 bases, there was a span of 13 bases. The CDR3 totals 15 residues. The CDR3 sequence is CASSSRRGGANVLTF. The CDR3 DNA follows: TGTGCCAGCAGTTCTCGCCGGGGGGGGGCCAACGTCCTGACTTTC.